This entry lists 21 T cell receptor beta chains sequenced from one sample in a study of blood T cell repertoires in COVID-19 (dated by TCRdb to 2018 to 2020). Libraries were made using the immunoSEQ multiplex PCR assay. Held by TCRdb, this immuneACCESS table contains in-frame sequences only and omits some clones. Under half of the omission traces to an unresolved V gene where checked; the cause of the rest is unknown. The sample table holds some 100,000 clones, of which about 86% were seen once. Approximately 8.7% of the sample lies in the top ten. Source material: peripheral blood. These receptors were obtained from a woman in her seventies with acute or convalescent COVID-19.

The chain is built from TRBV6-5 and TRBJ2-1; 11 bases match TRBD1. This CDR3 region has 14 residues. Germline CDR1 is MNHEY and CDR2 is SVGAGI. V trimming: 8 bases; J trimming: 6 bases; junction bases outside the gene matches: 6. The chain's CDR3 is CASGWGTGGNEQFF. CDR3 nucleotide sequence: TGTGCCAGCGGGTGGGGGACAGGGGGCAATGAGCAGTTCTTC.

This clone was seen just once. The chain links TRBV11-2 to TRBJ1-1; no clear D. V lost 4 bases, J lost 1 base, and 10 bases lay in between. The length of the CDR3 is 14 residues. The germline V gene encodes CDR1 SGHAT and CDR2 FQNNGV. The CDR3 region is CASSSGSGNTEAFF. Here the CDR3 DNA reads TGTGCCAGCAGCTCCGGTAGTGGGAACACTGAAGCTTTCTTT.

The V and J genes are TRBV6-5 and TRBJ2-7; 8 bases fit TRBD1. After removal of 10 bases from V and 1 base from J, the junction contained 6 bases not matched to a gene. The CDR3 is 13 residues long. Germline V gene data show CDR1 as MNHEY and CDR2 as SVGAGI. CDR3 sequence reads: CATGTGFSYEQYF. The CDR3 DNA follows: TGTGCCACGGGGACAGGTTTTTCCTACGAGCAGTACTTC.

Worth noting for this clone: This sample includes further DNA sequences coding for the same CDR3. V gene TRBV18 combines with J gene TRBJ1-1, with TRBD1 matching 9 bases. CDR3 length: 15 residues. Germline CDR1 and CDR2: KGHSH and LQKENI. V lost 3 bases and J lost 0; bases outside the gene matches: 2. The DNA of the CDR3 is TGTGCCAGCTCACCCCGGACAGGGGTGAACACTGAAGCTTTCTTT. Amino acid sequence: CASSPRTGVNTEAFF.

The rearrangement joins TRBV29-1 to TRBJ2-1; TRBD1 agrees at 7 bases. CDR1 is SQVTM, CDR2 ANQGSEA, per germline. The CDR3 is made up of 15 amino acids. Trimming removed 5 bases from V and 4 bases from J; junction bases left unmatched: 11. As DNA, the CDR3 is TGCAGCGTTCAGCTACAGGGGACATATTACAATGAGCAGTTCTTC. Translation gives CSVQLQGTYYNEQFF.

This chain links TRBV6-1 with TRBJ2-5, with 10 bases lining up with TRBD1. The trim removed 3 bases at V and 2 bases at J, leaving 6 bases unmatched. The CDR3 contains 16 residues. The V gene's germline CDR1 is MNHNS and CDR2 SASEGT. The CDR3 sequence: CASSDRDRGRQETQYF. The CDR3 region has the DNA TGTGCCAGCAGTGACCGGGACAGGGGACGACAAGAGACCCAGTACTTC.

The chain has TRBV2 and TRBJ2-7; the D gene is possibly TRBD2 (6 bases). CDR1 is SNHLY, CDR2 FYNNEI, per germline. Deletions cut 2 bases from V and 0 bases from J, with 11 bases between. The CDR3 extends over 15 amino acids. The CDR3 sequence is CASSEWDSSSYEQYF. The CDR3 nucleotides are TGTGCCAGCAGTGAATGGGACTCCTCCTCCTACGAGCAGTACTTC.

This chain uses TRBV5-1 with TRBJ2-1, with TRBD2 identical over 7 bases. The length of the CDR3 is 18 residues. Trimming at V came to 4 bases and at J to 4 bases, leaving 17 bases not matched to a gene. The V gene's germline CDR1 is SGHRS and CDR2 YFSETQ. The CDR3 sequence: CASSGASGRRLTYNEQFF. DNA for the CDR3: TGCGCCAGCAGCGGGGCTAGCGGACGCCGCCTTACGTACAATGAGCAGTTCTTC.

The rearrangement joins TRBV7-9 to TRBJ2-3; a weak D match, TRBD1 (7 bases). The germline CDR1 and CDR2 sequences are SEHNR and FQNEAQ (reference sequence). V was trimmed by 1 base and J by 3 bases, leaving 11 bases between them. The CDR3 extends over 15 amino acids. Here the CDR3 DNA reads TGTGCCAGCAGCTTAGACAGGGGAGGAACAGATACGCAGTATTTT. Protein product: CASSLDRGGTDTQYF. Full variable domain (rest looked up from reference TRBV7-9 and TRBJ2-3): DTGVSQNPRHKITKRGQNVTFRCDPISEHNRLYWYRQTLGQGPEFLTYFQNEAQLEKSRLLSDRFSAERPKGSFSTLEIQRTEQGDSAMYLCASSLDRGGTDTQYFGPGTRLTVL.

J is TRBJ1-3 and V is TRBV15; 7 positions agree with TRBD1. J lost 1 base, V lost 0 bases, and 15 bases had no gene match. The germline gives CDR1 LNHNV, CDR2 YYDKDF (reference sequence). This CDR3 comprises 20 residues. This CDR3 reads CATSRDSYTGVRGSGNTIYF. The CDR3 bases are TGTGCCACCAGCAGAGACTCATACACAGGGGTACGGGGATCTGGAAACACCATATATTTT.

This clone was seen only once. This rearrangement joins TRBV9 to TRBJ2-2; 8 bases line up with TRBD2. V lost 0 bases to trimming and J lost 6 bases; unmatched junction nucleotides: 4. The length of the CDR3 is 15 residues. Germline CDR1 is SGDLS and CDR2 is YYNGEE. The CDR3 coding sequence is TGTGCCAGCAGCGTAGGAGCGGGGGCCGCCGGGGAGCTGTTTTTT. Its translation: CASSVGAGAAGELFF.

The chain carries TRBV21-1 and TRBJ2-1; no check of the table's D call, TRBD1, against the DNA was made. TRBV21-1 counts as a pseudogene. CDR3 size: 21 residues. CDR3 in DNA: TGTGCCAGCAGCAAAGCGCTTTTTGGGACAGGGAAAAGACGGAGGGGAAATGAGCAGTTCTTC. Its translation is CASSKALFGTGKRRRGNEQFF.

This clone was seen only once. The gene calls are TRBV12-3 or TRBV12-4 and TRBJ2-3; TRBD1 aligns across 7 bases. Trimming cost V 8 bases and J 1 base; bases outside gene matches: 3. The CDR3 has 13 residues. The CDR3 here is CASRDSRTDTQYF. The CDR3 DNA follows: TGTGCCAGCCGGGACAGCCGCACAGATACGCAGTATTTT.

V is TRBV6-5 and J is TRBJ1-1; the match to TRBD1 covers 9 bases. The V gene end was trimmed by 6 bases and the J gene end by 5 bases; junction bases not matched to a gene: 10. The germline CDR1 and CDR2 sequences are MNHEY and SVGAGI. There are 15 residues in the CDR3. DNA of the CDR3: TGTGCCAGCAGAACACCGGGACAGGGTTGGACTGAAGCTTTCTTT. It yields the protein CASRTPGQGWTEAFF.

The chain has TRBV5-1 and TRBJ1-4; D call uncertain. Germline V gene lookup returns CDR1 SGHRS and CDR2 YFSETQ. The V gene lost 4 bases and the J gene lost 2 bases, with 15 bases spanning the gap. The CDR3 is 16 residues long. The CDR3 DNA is TGCGCCAGCAGCCCGGACTCCTCAAGCACTAATGAAAAACTGTTTTTT. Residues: CASSPDSSSTNEKLFF.

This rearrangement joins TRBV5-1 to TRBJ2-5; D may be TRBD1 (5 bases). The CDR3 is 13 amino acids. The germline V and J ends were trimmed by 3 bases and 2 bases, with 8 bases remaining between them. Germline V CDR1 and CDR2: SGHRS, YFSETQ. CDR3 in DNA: TGCGCCAGCAGCTCGAAGGGGCAAGAGACCCAGTACTTC. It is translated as CASSSKGQETQYF.

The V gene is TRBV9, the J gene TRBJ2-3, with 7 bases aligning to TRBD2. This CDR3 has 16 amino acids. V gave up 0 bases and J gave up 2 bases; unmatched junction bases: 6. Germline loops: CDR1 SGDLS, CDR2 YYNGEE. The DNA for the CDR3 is TGTGCCAGCAGCGTAGCGTCTAGCGGTAACACAGATACGCAGTATTTT. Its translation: CASSVASSGNTDTQYF.

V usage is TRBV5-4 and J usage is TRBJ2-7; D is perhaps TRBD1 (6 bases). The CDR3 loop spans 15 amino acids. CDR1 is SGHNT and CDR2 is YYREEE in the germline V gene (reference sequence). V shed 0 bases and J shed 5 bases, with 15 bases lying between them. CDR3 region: CASSLVAGAKNEQYF. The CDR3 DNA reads TGTGCCAGCAGCTTGGTTGCAGGGGCAAAAAACGAGCAGTACTTC.

CDR3 coding DNA: TGTGCCAGCAGTTACTCCCTAGCGGGGGGCCCAGATACGCAGTATTTT. Translating gives CASSYSLAGGPDTQYF. The rearrangement joins TRBV6-2 or TRBV6-3 to TRBJ2-3; 11 positions agree with TRBD2. Germline V lookup: CDR1 MNHEY, CDR2 SVGEGT. The CDR3 totals 16 residues. The J segment lost 4 bases and the V segment lost 0 bases, leaving 3 bases of the junction unmatched.

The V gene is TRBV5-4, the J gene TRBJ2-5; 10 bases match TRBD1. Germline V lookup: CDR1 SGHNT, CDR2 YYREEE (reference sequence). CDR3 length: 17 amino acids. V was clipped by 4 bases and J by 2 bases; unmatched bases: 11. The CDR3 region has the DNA TGTGCCAGCAGCAACAACGACAGGGGGCGAAATCAAGAGACCCAGTACTTC. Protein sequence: CASSNNDRGRNQETQYF.

CDR3 region: CATSDPGTGGFEAFF. DNA of the CDR3: TGTGCCACCAGTGATCCAGGGACAGGGGGCTTTGAAGCTTTCTTT. V usage is TRBV24-1 and J usage is TRBJ1-1, with 12 nucleotides matching TRBD1. The V and J ends lost 3 bases and 7 bases, in that order; junction bases with no gene match: 5. CDR3 length equals 15 residues. From germline, CDR1 is KGHDR and CDR2 SFDVKD.